The present TCR beta chain was sequenced within a study of CD8+ T cells in alopecia areata. Study-wide points: TCR sharing across patients was less clear than in mice, possibly HLA-related.

The sequencing template was cDNA reverse transcribed from extracted RNA. The data were produced by immunoSEQ multiplex PCR, yet TCRdb's version contains in-frame clones alone and is incomplete. The sample carries around 150,000 clones, 45% to 60% recorded once. Details on this clone: The antigen is not known.

The CDR3 length is 12 residues. The V and J ends lost 3 bases and 9 bases respectively, with 12 bases between them. Germline V gene data show CDR1 as SQVTM and CDR2 as ANQGSEA. The genes are TRBV29-1 and TRBJ2-1, with a possible D match to TRBD2 (7 bases). The sequenced material came from CD4+ T cells sorted from blood. The source is a human donor in good health. CDR3 loop: CSVDFRGGEQFF. The CDR3 nucleotides read TGCAGCGTTGATTTTAGGGGGGGTGAGCAGTTCTTC.